These 9 T cell receptor beta chains came from one sample sequenced in a study of PD-1 blockade in classical Hodgkin lymphoma. Some clones are missing from TCRdb's copy, which holds only in-frame ones; the method was immunoSEQ multiplex PCR. The table shows around 26,000 clones, with 91% occurring only once. Regarding time point: newly diagnosed, previously untreated cHL patient sample. By magnetic negative selection, CD4+ T cells were purified from thawed PBMCs. Sequenced sample: CD4+ T cells from blood. Every receptor here comes from a human donor with classical Hodgkin lymphoma.

This rearrangement joins TRBV18 to TRBJ2-4, with TRBD1 identical over 7 bases. Germline V lookup: CDR1 KGHSH, CDR2 LQKENI. The CDR3 is made up of 16 amino acids. After removal of 3 bases from V and 0 bases from J, the junction contained 5 bases not matched to a gene. Written as DNA, the CDR3 is TGTGCCAGCTCACCCCGGGACAGACTAGCCAAAAACATTCAGTACTTC. The encoded protein is CASSPRDRLAKNIQYF. Drawing the rest from reference TRBV18 and TRBJ2-4, the complete variable domain is NAGVMQNPRHLVRRRGQEARLRCSPMKGHSHVYWYRQLPEEGLKFMVYLQKENIIDESGMPKERFSAEFPKEGPSILRIQQVVRGDSAAYFCASSPRDRLAKNIQYFGAGTRLSVL.

The V call is TRBV11-2, the J call TRBJ2-5; no clear D gene. The CDR3 is 13 amino acids. V lost 5 bases and J lost 1, with 8 bases in between. Germline CDR1 SGHAT, CDR2 FQNNGV. Here the CDR3 DNA reads TGTGCCAGCAGCGCCATCATCCAAGAGACCCAGTACTTC. This encodes CASSAIIQETQYF.

The rearrangement uses TRBV27 and TRBJ2-5; D is tentatively TRBD1 or TRBD2 (5 bases each). From germline, CDR1 is MNHEY and CDR2 SMNVEV (reference sequence). V lost 8 bases to trimming and J lost 9 bases, with 25 bases between them. The CDR3 consists of 15 residues. CDR3 in DNA: TGTGCCAGCGGTGCCACGGGACCCCTCAAGAGACCCCAGTACTTC. This codes for CASGATGPLKRPQYF.

CDR3: CASSLVGGQVDSPLHF. The CDR3 coding sequence is TGTGCCAGCAGCTTAGTAGGGGGACAGGTAGATTCACCCCTCCACTTT. V and J are TRBV7-2 and TRBJ1-6, with 8 bases aligning to TRBD1. This CDR3 is 16 amino acids long. Germline assignment: CDR1 SGHTA and CDR2 FQGNSA. J lost 8 bases, V lost 1 base, and 7 bases had no gene match.

The chain combines TRBV4-1 with TRBJ2-5; maybe TRBD2 (5 bases). This CDR3 region has 17 residues. CDR1 and CDR2 (germline): MGHRA, YSYEKL. V lost 6 bases to trimming and J lost 4 bases, with 24 bases between them. The CDR3 reads CASSPGRAPPFRETQYF. CDR3 DNA sequence: TGCGCCAGCAGTCCTGGGCGGGCACCACCCTTTAGAGAGACCCAGTACTTC.

The chain is built from TRBV25-1 and TRBJ2-7, with D tentatively TRBD1 (5 bases). CDR1 and CDR2 from the germline V gene are MGHDK and SYGVNS. The CDR3 runs to 12 residues. V lost 3 bases and J 4 bases, leaving 7 bases between the germline ends. The CDR3 protein is CASSDPGYEQYF. The DNA for the CDR3 is TGTGCCAGCAGTGACCCAGGGTACGAGCAGTACTTC.

The rearrangement joins TRBV6-1 to TRBJ2-5; D is unresolved. In germline, CDR1 is MNHNS, CDR2 SASEGT. V shed 6 bases and J shed 1 base, with 9 bases lying between them. The CDR3 runs to 13 residues. CDR3 amino acids: CASRWDSQETQYF. In nucleotides, the CDR3 is TGTGCCAGCAGATGGGATAGCCAAGAGACCCAGTACTTC.

The rearrangement links TRBV5-1 to TRBJ2-4, with TRBD2 identical over 8 bases. V shed 4 bases and J 6 bases; nucleotides not matched to a gene: 9. The CDR3 totals 15 residues. Germline V gene data show CDR1 as SGHRS and CDR2 as YFSETQ. This chain's CDR3 is CASSPGRGGGNIQYF. Here the CDR3 DNA reads TGCGCCAGCAGCCCCGGGAGGGGAGGAGGAAACATTCAGTACTTC.

This clone appeared a single time. The chain has TRBV21-1 and TRBJ2-7; TRBD2 was called by the table and not checked on the DNA. TRBV21-1 corresponds to a pseudogene. The CDR3 sequence is 19 residues long. CDR3 DNA sequence: TGTGCCAGCAGCAAAAGTCCTTTTATTCGGGGAACTATCTCCTACGAGCAGTACTTC. It yields the protein CASSKSPFIRGTISYEQYF.